The 17 T cell receptor beta chains in this list originate from one sample, sequenced in a study of T-cell reconstitution after alpha-beta-depleted transplantation in children (dated by TCRdb to between 2015 and 2016). Library preparation employed PCR. TCRdb names Illumina HiSeq 2500 as the instrument used. Molecular barcoding was employed in the preparation of TCR libraries, with unique molecular identifiers being used to normalize TCRbeta repertoire quantification. The public reads were run again by TCRdb, first through fastp at Q25 and then through MiXCR, and only productive beta chains were kept. Identical CDR3 proteins give one entry, which carries the most common genes and DNA. Recorded for this sample are under 300,000 distinct CDR3 sequences; approximately 10% of them occurred a single time. Jointly, the top ten make up around 20% of the sample. What this sample's treatment or condition label stands for: allogeneic hematopoietic cell transplantation with graft depleted of TCRalphabeta T cells and CD19 B cells.

The specimen was peripheral blood, collected 180 days after TCRalphabeta/CD19-depleted stem cell transplant. The receptor source for this set is a male patient between 2 and 10 years old who had a stem cell transplant for chronic granulomatous disease, so the T cells may come from the graft donor.

The table lists this clonotype with many counts. This CDR3 is CASSPYRAGEQFF. In nucleotides, the CDR3 is TGTGCCAGCAGCCCTTACAGGGCTGGTGAGCAGTTCTTC. The chain has TRBV14 and TRBJ2-1; TRBD1 is a possible D gene (6 bases). Germline-derived CDR1 and CDR2 are SGHDN and FVKESK. The CDR3 is made up of 13 amino acids. V was clipped by 4 bases and J by 9 bases, with 13 bases between them. The whole variable domain, filled in from reference TRBV14 and TRBJ2-1, reads EAGVTQFPSHSVIEKGQTVTLRCDPISGHDNLYWYRRVMGKEIKFLLHFVKESKQDESGMPNNRFLAERTGGTYSTLKVQPAELEDSGVYFCASSPYRAGEQFFGPGTRLTVL.

The sample holds many counts of this clonotype. V and J are TRBV12-3 or TRBV12-4 and TRBJ2-2; TRBD2 agrees at 11 bases. This CDR3 region has 17 residues. The junction had 8 bases not matched to a gene; V was cut back by 1 base and J by 7 bases. This CDR3 is CASSLGRLAGGDGELFF. In nucleotides, the CDR3 is TGTGCCAGCAGTTTAGGACGGCTAGCGGGGGGCGACGGGGAGCTGTTTTTT.

This clonotype has ten or more counts. The rearrangement uses TRBV19 and TRBJ1-1; D gene unclear. The CDR3 loop spans 12 amino acids. The germline CDR1 and CDR2 sequences are LNHDA and SQIVND (reference sequence). The V end lost 4 bases, the J end lost 11 bases, and 14 bases lay between the germline ends. The CDR3 DNA reads as TGTGCCAGTAGTACCGGACCCATGGGGGCTTTCTTT. Amino acids: CASSTGPMGAFF. The complete variable domain, with remaining parts taken from reference TRBV19 and TRBJ1-1, reads DGGITQSPKYLFRKEGQNVTLSCEQNLNHDAMYWYRQDPGQGLRLIYYSQIVNDFQKGDIAEGYSVSREKKESFPLTVTSAQKNPTAFYLCASSTGPMGAFFGQGTRLTVV.

This clonotype was recorded a few times. The chain has TRBV28 and TRBJ2-7; 11 bases line up with TRBD1. Trimming at V came to 3 bases and at J to 6 bases, leaving 4 bases not matched to a gene. The V gene's germline CDR1 is MDHEN and CDR2 SYDVKM. The CDR3 is made up of 14 amino acids. This chain's CDR3 is CASSLGQGGGEQYF. DNA for the CDR3: TGTGCCAGCAGTTTGGGACAGGGGGGGGGCGAGCAGTACTTC.

In its sample, this clonotype was seen many times. The chain combines TRBV24-1 with TRBJ1-2; 8 bases map to TRBD1. The trim removed 4 bases at V and 5 bases at J, leaving 8 bases unmatched. This CDR3 has 15 residues. Germline V gives CDR1 KGHDR, CDR2 SFDVKD. The DNA of the CDR3 is TGTGCCACCAGTGACCCCGACAGGGGCCGGTATGGCTACACCTTC. It encodes CATSDPDRGRYGYTF.

This clonotype was counted ten times or more. The rearrangement joins TRBV12-3 or TRBV12-4 to TRBJ1-1; 8 nucleotides match TRBD1. There are 16 residues in the CDR3. V gave up 6 bases and J gave up 4 bases; unmatched junction bases: 13. In DNA form, the CDR3 reads TGTGCCAGCAGCCAGACAGGGGCCGTAGTTGGCACTGAAGCTTTCTTT. Its translation: CASSQTGAVVGTEAFF.

This clonotype was seen ten or more times. This sequence joins TRBV28 and TRBJ2-7; TRBD1 aligns across 8 bases. The germline V gene has CDR1 MDHEN and CDR2 SYDVKM. The CDR3 loop spans 15 amino acids. V shed 2 bases and J 0 bases; nucleotides not matched to a gene: 3. CDR3 in DNA: TGTGCCAGCAGTTTACGTGGGACAGGCTCCTACGAGCAGTACTTC. Translating gives CASSLRGTGSYEQYF.

In its sample, this clonotype was seen many times. As DNA, the CDR3 is TGTGCCAGCAGTTTAACGGTCACGGGAAACATTCAGTACTTC. Translation gives CASSLTVTGNIQYF. The rearrangement joins TRBV27 to TRBJ2-4; D uncertain. V lost 2 bases and J 6 bases, leaving 11 bases between the germline ends. Germline V gene data show CDR1 as MNHEY and CDR2 as SMNVEV (reference sequence). This CDR3 has 14 amino acids.

This clonotype was counted at least ten times. Since a much larger clone is just one base distant, this may be a read error. The J gene is TRBJ1-1, the V gene TRBV6-2 or TRBV6-3; D not certain. V lost 7 bases and J lost 1, with 4 bases in between. Germline values: CDR1 MNHEY, CDR2 SVGEGT. The CDR3 covers 11 residues. CDR3 nucleotides: TGTGCCAGCACCCGGAACACTGAAGCTTTCTTT. It specifies CASTRNTEAFF.

This clonotype has ten or more counts. The chain recombines TRBV7-9 with TRBJ2-1, with 15 bases lining up with TRBD2. The CDR3 contains 21 residues. CDR1 is SEHNR and CDR2 is FQNEAQ in the germline V gene (reference sequence). Unmatched junction bases numbered 14, after V lost 5 bases and J lost 0 bases. The CDR3 region is CASSLVPGTSGRLTSYNEQFF. The CDR3 bases are TGTGCCAGCAGCCTCGTCCCCGGGACTAGCGGGAGGCTGACCTCCTACAATGAGCAGTTCTTC.

This clonotype came up a few times. The rearrangement uses TRBV15 and TRBJ2-1; D uncertain. The CDR3 length is 15 residues. Germline lookup yields CDR1 LNHNV and CDR2 YYDKDF (reference sequence). Deletions cut 0 bases from V and 6 bases from J, with 12 bases between. CDR3 bases: TGTGCCACCAGCAGAGATGCCCCAAGGGTCAATGAGCAGTTCTTC. This encodes CATSRDAPRVNEQFF.

This clonotype was detected many times. The chain couples TRBV5-1 to TRBJ2-7; 7 bases map to TRBD1. Germline V CDR1 and CDR2: SGHRS, YFSETQ. The CDR3 covers 14 residues. V was clipped by 4 bases and J by 11 bases; unmatched bases: 15. CDR3 loop: CASSPGDRDAGKYF. CDR3 sequence (DNA): TGCGCCAGCAGCCCGGGCGACAGGGACGCGGGCAAGTACTTC.

Many counts were recorded for this clonotype. V usage is TRBV7-2 and J usage is TRBJ1-6; no definite D call. There are 12 residues in the CDR3. Germline lookup yields CDR1 SGHTA and CDR2 FQGNSA. V gave up 4 bases and J gave up 13 bases, with 11 bases separating them. The DNA for the CDR3 is TGTGCCAGCAGCTCCCAGGAAAGGCCCCTCCACTTT. The encoded protein is CASSSQERPLHF. The whole variable domain, filled in from reference TRBV7-2 and TRBJ1-6, reads GAGVSQSPSNKVTEKGKDVELRCDPISGHTALYWYRQSLGQGLEFLIYFQGNSAPDKSGLPSDRFSAERTGGSVSTLTIQRTQQEDSAVYLCASSSQERPLHFGNGTRLTVT.

The chain combines TRBV19 with TRBJ2-5, with 7 nucleotides matching TRBD1. The CDR3 is made up of 14 amino acids. The trim removed 11 bases at V and 2 bases at J, leaving 11 bases unmatched. Germline lookup yields CDR1 LNHDA and CDR2 SQIVND (reference sequence). CDR3 sequence (DNA): TGTGCCCCACGACAACAGGGGAAGCAAGAGACCCAGTACTTC. This translates into CAPRQQGKQETQYF.

This clonotype was seen at least ten times. The chain combines TRBV5-1 with TRBJ2-6, with 11 bases matching TRBD1. The germline V gene encodes CDR1 SGHRS and CDR2 YFSETQ. The CDR3 is made up of 17 amino acids. Unmatched junction bases numbered 1, after V lost 2 bases and J lost 0 bases. CDR3 in amino acids: CASSFGTGGSGANVLTF. The CDR3 coding sequence is TGCGCCAGCAGCTTCGGGACAGGGGGCTCTGGGGCCAACGTCCTGACTTTC.

Ten or more counts support this clonotype. The chain recombines TRBV5-1 with TRBJ1-1; no reliable D call. V dropped 2 bases and J dropped 4 bases, with 15 bases sitting between them. CDR1 SGHRS and CDR2 YFSETQ come from the germline V gene. The CDR3 sequence is 15 residues long. The CDR3 DNA sequence: TGCGCCAGCAGCTTACACAGCCCTGAGACCACTGAAGCTTTCTTT. It yields the protein CASSLHSPETTEAFF.

This clonotype was observed many times. The chain combines TRBV12-3 or TRBV12-4 with TRBJ2-5; D tentatively fits TRBD1 or TRBD2 (6 bases each). The CDR3 runs 15 residues. V shed 3 bases and J shed 5 bases, with 16 bases lying between them. The CDR3 nucleotides are TGTGCCAGCAGTTTGAAGGGTGGGGGGCATGAGACCCAGTACTTC. It specifies CASSLKGGGHETQYF.